One TCR beta chain is described in this entry. This sample was taken from a study of blood T cell repertoires in COVID-19. In the study overall: COVID-19 samples from acute and convalescent phases originated in the United States, Italy and Spain. Sample material is recorded as cDNA or gDNA derived from T cells, B-cell-depleted T cells, or PBMCs.

Looked up from germline, CDR1 is GTSNPN and CDR2 is SVGIG (reference sequence). The CDR3 sequence is 17 residues long. Unmatched junction bases numbered 15, after V lost 5 bases and J lost 2 bases. Generated by immunoSEQ multiplex PCR, the TCRdb table keeps only in-frame clones and is missing some. Seen here are about 50,000 clones, more than 75% observed once, and the top ten hold about 17%. The chain carries TRBV30 and TRBJ2-3; 8 positions agree with TRBD2. Sequencing was carried out using peripheral blood. The source of this sequence is a man aged 60 to 75 with active or convalescent COVID-19. CDR3 amino acids: CAWGTGGALIPTDTQYF. CDR3 sequence (DNA): TGTGCCTGGGGGACGGGGGGGGCCCTAATCCCCACAGATACGCAGTATTTT.